This is a list of T cell receptor beta chains from one sample in a study of shared clonotypes between healthy human individuals. Profiled with immunoSEQ multiplex PCR; TCRdb holds only in-frame clones, not every one. The profile shows about 2.4 million clones, around 94% of them singletons. Sequencing was done on a sample of naive CD4+ T cells sorted from blood. These receptors were taken from a man between 18 and 35 years old in good health. Each CDR3 is given with its conserved first and last residue. D genes are given only for firm matches. The size entry is marked missing in some rows and otherwise reads once, few, many or a size class.

size: .
J: TRBJ2-5
V: TRBV5-1
D: TRBD2
DNA: TGCGCCAGCGGACGCTCGGTAGCGGGAGAAGGAGAGACCCAGTACTTC
CDR3: CASGRSVAGEGETQYF

size: .
J: TRBJ2-2
V: TRBV7-2
D: .
DNA: TGTGCCAGCAGCTTACTCTACGACCGGGAGCTGTTTTTT
CDR3: CASSLLYDRELFF

size: .
J: TRBJ1-2
V: TRBV6-5
D: .
DNA: TGTGCCAGCAGTTACGTTTTGGGGGCGAAGTATGGCTACACCTTC
CDR3: CASSYVLGAKYGYTF

size: .
J: TRBJ1-3
V: TRBV5-4
D: .
DNA: TGTGCCAGCAGCTTTGAGACCTCCGCTGGAAACACCATATATTTT
CDR3: CASSFETSAGNTIYF

size: .
J: TRBJ2-5
V: TRBV10-2
D: .
DNA: TGCGCCAGCAGTGAGTCGTCTCTCAAGGAGACCCAGTACTTC
CDR3: CASSESSLKETQYF

size: .
J: TRBJ1-6
V: TRBV5-4
D: .
DNA: TGTGCCAGCAGCTTGGGCGCAGGGAGTAATTCACCCCTCCACTTT
CDR3: CASSLGAGSNSPLHF

size: .
J: TRBJ1-6
V: TRBV6-5
D: .
DNA: TGTGCCAGCGGACTGATACAGGGATTTAATTCACCCCTCCACTTT
CDR3: CASGLIQGFNSPLHF

size: .
J: TRBJ1-5
V: TRBV30
D: .
DNA: TGTGCCTGGAGTTCCGCGGGGATCAATCAGCCCCAGCATTTT
CDR3: CAWSSAGINQPQHF

size: .
J: TRBJ1-4
V: TRBV20-1
D: .
DNA: TGCAGTGCTAGAGATGGGTTGAAACTGTTTTTT
CDR3: CSARDGLKLFF

size: .
J: TRBJ1-2
V: TRBV28
D: TRBD1
DNA: TGTGCCAGCACCTTATCAAGGGACAGTCGAGTTGCCTTC
CDR3: CASTLSRDSRVAF

size: .
J: TRBJ1-1
V: TRBV7-7
D: TRBD1
DNA: TGTGCTAGCAGCCCCCTTGGAGGGACAGGGCCTGAAGCTTTCTTT
CDR3: CASSPLGGTGPEAFF

size: .
J: TRBJ2-6
V: TRBV5-4
D: .
DNA: TGTGCCAGCAGCTTGTTTTCAGGGTCGTCTGGGGCCAACGTCCTGACTTTC
CDR3: CASSLFSGSSGANVLTF

size: .
J: TRBJ2-7
V: TRBV7-2
D: .
DNA: TGTGCCAGCAGCCCCCTATTGGGCGCGTCCTACGAGCAGTACTTC
CDR3: CASSPLLGASYEQYF

size: .
J: TRBJ2-7
V: TRBV5-1
D: .
DNA: TGCGCCAGCAGCAGGGGACAAACATCCTACGAGCAGTACTTC
CDR3: CASSRGQTSYEQYF

size: .
J: TRBJ2-2
V: TRBV11-3
D: TRBD1
DNA: TGTGCCAGCAGCTCAACCTGGGACAGGGGAACCGGGGAGCTGTTTTTT
CDR3: CASSSTWDRGTGELFF

size: .
J: TRBJ2-5
V: TRBV7-9
D: TRBD2
DNA: TGTGCCAGCAGCTTAGCTAGCGGGGTGATCCAAGAGACCCAGTACTTC
CDR3: CASSLASGVIQETQYF

size: .
J: TRBJ2-3
V: TRBV6-5
D: TRBD2
DNA: TGTGCCAGCAGCCCTAGCGGGGTGGCAGATACGCAGTATTTT
CDR3: CASSPSGVADTQYF

size: .
J: TRBJ2-1
V: TRBV4-3
D: TRBD2
DNA: TGCGCCAGCAGCCAAGAGCGCTTTGGGACTAGCGGCTACAATGAGCAGTTCTTC
CDR3: CASSQERFGTSGYNEQFF

size: once
J: TRBJ2-1
V: TRBV29-1
D: TRBD2
DNA: TGCAGCGTTGCAGCGACTAGCGGGGGGGACAATGAGCAGTTCTTC
CDR3: CSVAATSGGDNEQFF

size: once
J: TRBJ2-2
V: TRBV9
D: TRBD2
DNA: TGTGCCAGCAGCGTAGCCTCTAGCGGAAGGACCGGGGAGCTGTTTTTT
CDR3: CASSVASSGRTGELFF

size: .
J: TRBJ2-7
V: TRBV25-1
D: TRBD2
DNA: TGTGCCAGCTGCCAAGGGACTAGCGGACCCTACGAGCAGTACTTC
CDR3: CASCQGTSGPYEQYF

size: .
J: TRBJ1-5
V: TRBV10-3
D: .
DNA: TGTGCCATCAGTGAAGTCTATAGCAATCAGCCCCAGCATTTT
CDR3: CAISEVYSNQPQHF

size: .
J: TRBJ1-1
V: TRBV30
D: .
DNA: TGTGCCTGGAGTGTAGACATCGCGAAAGCTTTCTTT
CDR3: CAWSVDIAKAFF

size: .
J: TRBJ2-5
V: TRBV9
D: .
DNA: TGTGCCAGCAGCCGCCCAGCTTCAAGAGAGACCCAGTACTTC
CDR3: CASSRPASRETQYF

size: .
J: TRBJ1-5
V: TRBV21-1
D: .
DNA: TGTGCCAGGACCTCGGGACAGGGGGATCAGCCCCAGCATTTT
CDR3: CARTSGQGDQPQHF

size: once
J: TRBJ2-3
V: TRBV5-1
D: TRBD1
DNA: TGCGCCAGCAGCTTCGACAGGGCTCAAGATACGCAGTATTTT
CDR3: CASSFDRAQDTQYF

size: .
J: TRBJ2-3
V: TRBV4-3
D: TRBD1
DNA: TGCGCCAGCAGAGGGACAGGGGGCACAGATACGCAGTATTTT
CDR3: CASRGTGGTDTQYF

size: .
J: TRBJ2-7
V: TRBV7-3
D: TRBD1
DNA: TGTGCCAGCAGCTTTGGGACAGGGAACTACGAGCAGTACTTC
CDR3: CASSFGTGNYEQYF

size: .
J: TRBJ1-3
V: TRBV2
D: .
DNA: TGTGCCAGCAGTGTCAGTACTGGAAACACCATATATTTT
CDR3: CASSVSTGNTIYF

size: few
J: TRBJ2-1
V: TRBV7-6
D: TRBD2
DNA: TGTGCCAGCAGCTTTAGCGGGAGCCCGTCCTACAATGAGCAGTTCTTC
CDR3: CASSFSGSPSYNEQFF

size: .
J: TRBJ1-6
V: TRBV4-3
D: .
DNA: TGCGCCAGCAGCCAAGATGGTGGCACCGCCTATAATTCACCCCTCCACTTT
CDR3: CASSQDGGTAYNSPLHF

size: .
J: TRBJ2-5
V: TRBV5-1
D: .
DNA: TGCGCCAGCAGCTTATCAGAACCCCAAGAGACCCAGTACTTC
CDR3: CASSLSEPQETQYF

size: .
J: TRBJ2-7
V: TRBV4-1
D: TRBD1
DNA: TGCGCCAGCAGCCAACGCCGGACAGGGGGCGTCTACGAGCAGTACTTC
CDR3: CASSQRRTGGVYEQYF

size: .
J: TRBJ1-5
V: TRBV5-5
D: .
DNA: TGTGCCAGCAGTCCAGGCGGTTTTAGCAATCAGCCCCAGCATTTT
CDR3: CASSPGGFSNQPQHF

size: .
J: TRBJ1-1
V: TRBV7-2
D: .
DNA: TGTGCCAGCAGCTTAAACGGGGCCCCCAACACTGAAGCTTTCTTT
CDR3: CASSLNGAPNTEAFF

size: .
J: TRBJ1-5
V: TRBV2
D: .
DNA: TGTGCCAGCAGTGAAAGGGGGGGTTACCAGCCCCAGCATTTT
CDR3: CASSERGGYQPQHF

size: .
J: TRBJ2-7
V: TRBV5-4
D: .
DNA: TGTGCCAGCAGTGTGACCGGGACGAGCGCCTACGAGCAGTACTTC
CDR3: CASSVTGTSAYEQYF

size: .
J: TRBJ1-4
V: TRBV6-5
D: .
DNA: TGTGCCAGCAGCAGAGGGTCGGGGGAAAAACTGTTTTTT
CDR3: CASSRGSGEKLFF

size: .
J: TRBJ2-2
V: TRBV5-1
D: .
DNA: TGCGCCAGCAGCGGGGAATTAGCCGCCGGGGAGCTGTTTTTT
CDR3: CASSGELAAGELFF

size: .
J: TRBJ2-5
V: TRBV18
D: .
DNA: TGTGCCAGCGCGCCTCGGGAGCCAGAGACCCAGTACTTC
CDR3: CASAPREPETQYF

size: .
J: TRBJ1-3
V: TRBV19
D: TRBD1
DNA: TGTGCCAGTAGTACAAACAGGGGTGACTCTGGAAACACCATATATTTT
CDR3: CASSTNRGDSGNTIYF

size: .
J: TRBJ2-1
V: TRBV9
D: TRBD2
DNA: TGTGCCAGCAGCGTAGAAAGCGGGATTAGTGAGCAGTTCTTC
CDR3: CASSVESGISEQFF

size: once
J: TRBJ2-7
V: TRBV7-9
D: .
DNA: TGTGCCAGCAGCTTAGTAGGGAAGGGCGAGCAGTACTTC
CDR3: CASSLVGKGEQYF

size: .
J: TRBJ1-2
V: TRBV7-2
D: .
DNA: TGTGCCAGCAGCTCCGGGCCTCCTAATGGCTACACCTTC
CDR3: CASSSGPPNGYTF

size: .
J: TRBJ1-5
V: TRBV19
D: .
DNA: TGTGCCAGTACCCCTCGGTGGGGTCCGCCTCAGCCCCAGCATTTT
CDR3: CASTPRWGPPQPQHF

size: .
J: TRBJ1-6
V: TRBV6-5
D: .
DNA: TGTGCCAGCAGTTACTATTCCCGAGATAATTCACCCCTCCACTTT
CDR3: CASSYYSRDNSPLHF

size: .
J: TRBJ2-3
V: TRBV7-6
D: .
DNA: TGTGCCAGCAGCTGGGGCCCCGATCCATCAGATACGCAGTATTTT
CDR3: CASSWGPDPSDTQYF

size: .
J: TRBJ1-6
V: TRBV11-2
D: .
DNA: TGTGCCAGCAGGGAACCCTTCCGGGGGCATAATTCACCCCTCCACTTT
CDR3: CASREPFRGHNSPLHF

size: .
J: TRBJ2-5
V: TRBV5-1
D: TRBD2
DNA: TGCGCCAGCAGCTTGGTTGGCGGGGGGGTACGAGAGACCCAGTACTTC
CDR3: CASSLVGGGVRETQYF

size: .
J: TRBJ2-7
V: TRBV18
D: TRBD2
DNA: TGTGCCAGCTCTCGGGGGGGGTCAGGACCAAACTACGAGCAGTACTTC
CDR3: CASSRGGSGPNYEQYF

size: .
J: TRBJ2-2
V: TRBV5-1
D: TRBD2
DNA: TGCGCCAGCAGCCCGTCTAGCGGGAGGGGGAACACCGGGGAGCTGTTTTTT
CDR3: CASSPSSGRGNTGELFF

size: once
J: TRBJ2-4
V: TRBV10-3
D: .
DNA: TGTGCCATCAGTGAGGGGCAGGGGATGCGCAAAAACATTCAGTACTTC
CDR3: CAISEGQGMRKNIQYF

size: .
J: TRBJ1-2
V: TRBV20-1
D: TRBD1
DNA: TGCAGTGCTAGTAGGGGACAGCGAATCTCCTTC
CDR3: CSASRGQRISF